The rows below give T cell receptor beta chains drawn from one sample of a study of cytomegalovirus exposure and HLA in healthy donors. Sequencing used immunoSEQ multiplex PCR; TCRdb keeps in-frame clones, though not all of them. The sample holds 80,000 to 100,000 clones. Material for sequencing was PBMCs. The receptor source for this set is a man in his forties or fifties in good health and CMV-seropositive. The CDR3 runs from the conserved cysteine through the conserved F or W. The order of the fields is J gene, V gene, D gene, CDR3 protein, CDR3 DNA. The D gene is left open where the match is weak.

j_gene: TRBJ1-4; v_gene: TRBV6-5; d_gene: -; CDR3aa: CASRPGITKEKLFF; CDR3nt: TGTGCCAGCAGGCCAGGGATCACGAAGGAAAAACTGTTTTTT
j_gene: TRBJ2-4; v_gene: TRBV29-1; d_gene: -; CDR3aa: CSVEGLENIQYF; CDR3nt: TGCAGCGTTGAGGGACTGGAGAACATTCAGTACTTC
j_gene: TRBJ1-4; v_gene: TRBV7-2; d_gene: TRBD1; CDR3aa: CASSTGGGEKLFF; CDR3nt: TGTGCCAGCAGCACAGGGGGCGGTGAAAAACTGTTTTTT
j_gene: TRBJ2-1; v_gene: TRBV7-9; d_gene: TRBD2; CDR3aa: CASSPPSGSGNEQFF; CDR3nt: TGTGCCAGCAGTCCACCTAGCGGGAGCGGTAATGAGCAGTTCTTC
j_gene: TRBJ2-2; v_gene: TRBV5-1; d_gene: -; CDR3aa: CASSLAWIDRGTGELFF; CDR3nt: TGCGCCAGCAGCTTGGCATGGATCGACCGGGGCACCGGGGAGCTGTTTTTT
j_gene: TRBJ2-1; v_gene: TRBV2; d_gene: TRBD2; CDR3aa: CASSDKSSGSYNEQFF; CDR3nt: TGTGCCAGCAGTGATAAGTCTAGCGGGAGCTACAATGAGCAGTTCTTC
j_gene: TRBJ1-1; v_gene: TRBV5-1; d_gene: TRBD1; CDR3aa: CASSGQGTEAFF; CDR3nt: TGCGCCAGCTCAGGACAGGGAACTGAAGCTTTCTTT
j_gene: TRBJ1-5; v_gene: TRBV30; d_gene: -; CDR3aa: CAWTSGPSNQPQHF; CDR3nt: TGTGCCTGGACCTCAGGCCCCAGCAATCAGCCCCAGCATTTT
j_gene: TRBJ1-5; v_gene: TRBV19; d_gene: -; CDR3aa: CASTSGYSNQPQHF; CDR3nt: TGTGCCAGTACCTCAGGGTATAGCAATCAGCCCCAGCATTTT
j_gene: TRBJ2-7; v_gene: TRBV4-2; d_gene: TRBD2; CDR3aa: CASSQQGTSAHSVLYEQYF; CDR3nt: TGTGCCAGCAGCCAACAAGGGACTAGCGCCCATTCCGTCCTCTACGAGCAGTACTTC